The 31 T cell receptor beta chains reported below all come from one sample, sequenced in a study of T cell changes during pregnancy in multiple sclerosis. Using immunoSEQ multiplex PCR, the repertoire was profiled, and TCRdb retains in-frame clones only, with some absent. The data contain tens of thousands of clones, roughly nine tenths of them singletons. Sample: peripheral blood, taken after pregnancy. The receptors derive from a female donor in good health, enrolled as a control in a pregnancy study.

The V gene is TRBV11-2, the J gene TRBJ2-2, with a tentative D call TRBD1 (5 bases). The germline CDR1 and CDR2 sequences are SGHAT and FQNNGV. Between the trimmed V and J ends, which lost 5 bases and 2 bases, there was a span of 15 bases. The CDR3 loop spans 16 amino acids. CDR3 loop: CASSVGNRINTGELFF. CDR3 coding DNA: TGTGCCAGCAGCGTAGGGAACAGGATAAACACCGGGGAGCTGTTTTTT.

The genes are TRBV18 and TRBJ1-5; 9 nucleotides align to TRBD1. The CDR3 runs 15 residues. Trimming at V came to 4 bases and at J to 7 bases, leaving 8 bases not matched to a gene. CDR1 and CDR2 (germline): KGHSH, LQKENI. CDR3 residues: CASSLEQGARQPQHF. The CDR3 nucleotides are TGTGCCAGCTCACTGGAACAGGGGGCTCGCCAGCCCCAGCATTTT.

This chain links TRBV27 with TRBJ2-5; 7 bases fit TRBD2. Trimming removed 4 bases from V and 0 bases from J; junction bases left unmatched: 8. This CDR3 is built from 16 residues. Looked up from germline, CDR1 is MNHEY and CDR2 is SMNVEV (reference sequence). CDR3 in DNA: TGTGCCAGCAGTTCCCGGGTGGGGGGGTACCAAGAGACCCAGTACTTC. It specifies CASSSRVGGYQETQYF.

The chain uses TRBV29-1 and TRBJ1-1, with no clear D. The germline CDR1 and CDR2 sequences are SQVTM and ANQGSEA. CDR3 length: 14 residues. Trimming shortened V by 4 bases and J by 11 bases, and 23 bases separated the two germline ends. The CDR3 spells CSVASPGLTHDAFF. In DNA form, the CDR3 reads TGCAGCGTTGCTTCCCCAGGCCTCACCCATGACGCTTTCTTT.

The chain recombines TRBV5-1 with TRBJ1-2; tentatively, D is TRBD1 (5 bases). CDR1 is SGHRS and CDR2 is YFSETQ in the germline V gene. The CDR3 contains 16 residues. V was cut by 1 base and J by 2 bases, with 15 bases left in between. The chain's CDR3 is CASSLSNQGRNYGYTF. The CDR3 DNA is TGCGCCAGCAGCTTGAGCAACCAGGGAAGAAACTATGGCTACACCTTC.

The chain recombines TRBV6-1 with TRBJ2-7, with TRBD1 identical over 7 bases. The CDR3 length is 15 residues. V was pared by 2 bases and J by 5 bases, with 9 bases of the junction left unmatched. CDR1 is MNHNS, CDR2 SASEGT, per germline. The DNA for the CDR3 is TGTGCCAGCAGTGAAACAGGGGTTGGCTTCGACGAGCAGTACTTC. This sequence encodes CASSETGVGFDEQYF.

This clone showed up just a few times. CDR3 nucleotides: TGTGCCAGTGGGAGACTAGCGGGAGTCGGTGAGCAGTACTTC. Translation: CASGRLAGVGEQYF. The chain couples TRBV2 to TRBJ2-7; TRBD2 matches at 12 bases. Germline assignment: CDR1 SNHLY and CDR2 FYNNEI. V lost 9 bases, J lost 7 bases, and 10 bases stayed unmatched. The CDR3 spans 14 residues.

This chain links TRBV11-3 with TRBJ1-1; D gene unclear. Trimming pared 0 bases from V and 4 bases from J, leaving 12 bases between. CDR1 is SGHNT, CDR2 YENEEA, per germline. This CDR3 has 15 amino acids. The CDR3 DNA reads as TGTGCCAGCAGCTTAGAGCTCAGTATTACCACTGAAGCTTTCTTT. Translation gives CASSLELSITTEAFF. The full variable domain, rest sourced from reference TRBV11-3 and TRBJ1-1, is EAGVVQSPRYKIIEKKQPVAFWCNPISGHNTLYWYLQNLGQGPELLIRYENEEAVDDSQLPKDRFSAERLKGVDSTLKIQPAELGDSAVYLCASSLELSITTEAFFGQGTRLTVV.

This chain uses TRBV10-2 with TRBJ2-1, with D perhaps TRBD2 (5 bases). Germline assignment: CDR1 WSHSY and CDR2 SAAADI. The CDR3 runs 15 residues. With 3 bases removed from V and 0 bases from J, the gap between germline ends came to 9 bases. The CDR3 sequence is CASSDRTASYNEQFF. In nucleotides, the CDR3 is TGCGCCAGCAGTGATAGGACTGCCTCCTACAATGAGCAGTTCTTC.

The rearrangement links TRBV7-9 to TRBJ2-7; 13 bases line up with TRBD2. The CDR3 sequence is 17 residues long. Germline CDR1 SEHNR, CDR2 FQNEAQ (reference sequence). Losses at the gene ends were 1 base for V and 1 base for J; bases not matched to a gene: 4. The CDR3 nucleotides read TGTGCCAGCAGCTTAGGACTAGCGGGAGGAATATCCTACGAGCAGTACTTC. Amino acids: CASSLGLAGGISYEQYF.

This rearrangement joins TRBV14 to TRBJ2-7; no clear D gene. This CDR3 comprises 14 residues. Germline V lookup: CDR1 SGHDN, CDR2 FVKESK. Trimming stripped 3 bases from V and 2 bases from J, with 11 bases between. The CDR3: CASSQTLLPYEQYF. CDR3 sequence (DNA): TGTGCCAGCAGCCAGACATTACTTCCCTACGAGCAGTACTTC.

CDR3 sequence reads: CASSPPTGSSGNTIYF. The CDR3 DNA reads as TGTGCCAGCTCACCACCAACAGGCTCCTCTGGAAACACCATATATTTT. The gene calls are TRBV18 and TRBJ1-3; tentative D call: TRBD1 (5 bases). Germline V gene sequence: CDR1 KGHSH, CDR2 LQKENI. CDR3 length equals 16 residues. Deletions cut 0 bases from V and 0 bases from J, with 9 bases between.

The chain carries TRBV4-3 and TRBJ2-7, with a tentative D call TRBD1 (6 bases). The germline CDR1 and CDR2 sequences are LGHNA and YSLEER. The length of the CDR3 is 18 residues. Between the trimmed V and J ends, which lost 0 bases and 0 bases, there was a span of 18 bases. The CDR3 coding sequence is TGCGCCAGCAGCCAAGAGATCCCAGGACAGAAATTCTCCTACGAGCAGTACTTC. Translation gives CASSQEIPGQKFSYEQYF.

The chain uses TRBV5-1 and TRBJ1-2; 9 bases fit TRBD1. V shed 4 bases, J shed 6 bases, and the junction held 19 bases outside the gene matches. The CDR3 sequence is 18 residues long. Germline V gives CDR1 SGHRS, CDR2 YFSETQ. CDR3 in amino acids: CASSASAHMIQGADGYTF. Here the CDR3 DNA reads TGCGCCAGCAGCGCCAGCGCACATATGATACAGGGGGCGGATGGCTACACCTTC.

J is TRBJ1-3 and V is TRBV6-1; 9 bases fit TRBD1. Germline CDR1 is MNHNS and CDR2 is SASEGT. V lost 10 bases and J lost 3; bases outside the gene matches: 10. The CDR3 runs to 15 residues. CDR3 nucleotide sequence: TGTGCCATCCCCGGGACAGGGAGCAATGGAAACACCATATATTTT. It translates to CAIPGTGSNGNTIYF.

The rearrangement joins TRBV11-2 to TRBJ2-3, with a tentative D call TRBD2 (5 bases). V lost 5 bases and J 2 bases, leaving 11 bases between the germline ends. From germline, CDR1 is SGHAT and CDR2 FQNNGV. The CDR3 has 14 amino acids. The CDR3 sequence: CASSGESVTDTQYF. The CDR3 DNA follows: TGTGCCAGCAGCGGGGAGTCGGTCACAGATACGCAGTATTTT.

The chain has TRBV6-5 and TRBJ2-7; 9 positions agree with TRBD1. The V gene's germline CDR1 is MNHEY and CDR2 SVGAGI. CDR3 length: 13 amino acids. The J segment lost 6 bases and the V segment lost 5 bases, leaving 5 bases of the junction unmatched. The CDR3 here is CASSTTGGGEQYF. The CDR3 DNA sequence: TGTGCCAGCAGTACCACAGGGGGCGGCGAGCAGTACTTC.

This clone was found a few times. CDR3 bases: TGTGCCAGCAGCGTAGAGACAGCGAAACCCTACGAGCAGTACTTC. Its protein is CASSVETAKPYEQYF. J is TRBJ2-7 and V is TRBV9, with D possibly TRBD1 on 5 matching bases. The CDR3 extends over 15 amino acids. V lost 0 bases and J 2 bases, leaving 12 bases between the germline ends. Germline lookup yields CDR1 SGDLS and CDR2 YYNGEE.

J is TRBJ1-1 and V is TRBV11-2; 7 bases are shared with TRBD1. The CDR3 length is 15 residues. Germline V gene lookup returns CDR1 SGHAT and CDR2 FQNNGV. With 5 bases clipped from V and 8 bases from J, the junction kept 14 bases outside the gene matches. CDR3 amino acids: CASSTLGGGQSEAFF. The CDR3 nucleotides read TGTGCCAGCAGCACCCTCGGAGGGGGACAGTCGGAAGCTTTCTTT.

This clone was detected a few times. V usage is TRBV25-1 and J usage is TRBJ1-1, with D unclear. There are 13 residues in the CDR3. V dropped 1 base and J dropped 2 bases, with 5 bases sitting between them. Germline lookup yields CDR1 MGHDK and CDR2 SYGVNS. This CDR3 is CASSEFLNTEAFF. In nucleotides, the CDR3 is TGTGCCAGCAGTGAATTTCTTAACACTGAAGCTTTCTTT.

This chain's CDR3 is CASSYRGGVGAFF. CDR3 sequence (DNA): TGTGCCAGCAGTTACCGTGGGGGCGTTGGGGCTTTCTTT. The gene calls are TRBV6-6 and TRBJ1-1; the D gene is possibly TRBD1 (6 bases). CDR1 and CDR2 from the germline V gene are MNHNY and SVGAGI (reference sequence). Trimming shortened V by 2 bases and J by 11 bases, and 15 bases separated the two germline ends. This CDR3 has 13 residues.

In this sample, this clone turned up a few times. The chain joins TRBV4-3 to TRBJ2-2, with D hard to call. The CDR3 spans 13 residues. Trimming removed 4 bases at V and 4 bases at J, with 7 bases between. Germline V lookup: CDR1 LGHNA, CDR2 YSLEER. This chain's CDR3 is CASSRIGTGELFF. CDR3 DNA sequence: TGCGCCAGCAGCCGCATCGGCACCGGGGAGCTGTTTTTT.

The chain employs TRBV4-1 and TRBJ1-1; a weak D match, TRBD1 (5 bases). Germline CDR1 and CDR2: MGHRA and YSYEKL. V was cut by 4 bases and J by 6 bases, with 15 bases left in between. This CDR3 has 14 amino acids. The CDR3 nucleotides are TGCGCCAGCAGCCGGTCCGGGGGATTAGCTGAAGCTTTCTTT. It specifies CASSRSGGLAEAFF.

The genes are TRBV28 and TRBJ1-2; D unresolved. Germline CDR1 MDHEN, CDR2 SYDVKM. Trimming removed 5 bases at V and 7 bases at J, with 17 bases between. The CDR3 is 14 amino acids. CDR3 coding DNA: TGTGCCAGCAGTCACATAACAGCCGAAGGTGGCTACACCTTC. Protein: CASSHITAEGGYTF.

The V and J genes are TRBV5-4 and TRBJ1-2, with D tentatively TRBD1 (6 bases). The V gene's germline CDR1 is SGHNT and CDR2 YYREEE (reference sequence). The CDR3 length is 13 residues. Deletions cut 5 bases from V and 4 bases from J, with 12 bases between. This CDR3 is CASSLDRTYGYTF. CDR3 DNA: TGTGCCAGCAGTCTAGACAGGACCTATGGCTACACCTTC.

The chain links TRBV25-1 to TRBJ1-2; D ambiguous. The CDR3 has 13 residues. V was shortened by 9 bases and J by 4 bases, with 15 bases between the two germline ends. CDR1 and CDR2 from the germline V gene are MGHDK and SYGVNS. DNA of the CDR3: TGTGCCAGGGACTTGGTGTCGGGCTATGGCTACACCTTC. It translates to CARDLVSGYGYTF.

This clone was seen only once. J is TRBJ2-5 and V is TRBV12-5; 7 bases agree with TRBD2. The CDR3 has 17 residues. With V trimmed by 2 bases and J by 3 bases, 12 bases remained unmatched. In germline, CDR1 is LGHNT, CDR2 FRNRAP. Here the CDR3 reads CASGLTGLPKREETQYF. For the CDR3, the DNA is TGTGCTAGTGGTTTGACGGGACTACCCAAGAGGGAAGAGACCCAGTACTTC.

As DNA, the CDR3 is TGCGCCACCTCGAAGGGGGAGAACTATGGCTACACCTTC. Residues: CATSKGENYGYTF. The chain recombines TRBV5-1 with TRBJ1-2; possible D gene TRBD1, 6 bases. Trimming cost V 9 bases and J 2 bases, with 14 bases left between them. Germline-derived CDR1 and CDR2 are SGHRS and YFSETQ. CDR3 size: 13 residues. The variable domain in full, with the rest retrieved from reference TRBV5-1 and TRBJ1-2, is KAGVTQTPRYLIKTRGQQVTLSCSPISGHRSVSWYQQTPGQGLQFLFEYFSETQRNKGNFPGRFSGRQFSNSRSEMNVSTLELGDSALYLCATSKGENYGYTFGSGTRLTVV.

This rearrangement joins TRBV25-1 to TRBJ1-4; the match to TRBD1 covers 7 bases. Per germline, CDR1 MGHDK and CDR2 SYGVNS. V trimming: 6 bases; J trimming: 4 bases; junction bases outside the gene matches: 2. The CDR3 is 13 amino acids. CDR3 sequence reads: CASSTGVNEKLFF. The CDR3 DNA reads as TGTGCCAGCAGCACAGGGGTTAATGAAAAACTGTTTTTT.

CDR3 sequence (DNA): TGTGCCAGCAGTCGGGGGGCCGGCACAGATACGCAGTATTTT. This sequence encodes CASSRGAGTDTQYF. The rearrangement links TRBV5-8 to TRBJ2-3, with D possibly matching TRBD2 (7 bases). The V gene's germline CDR1 is SGHTS and CDR2 YDEGEE. The ends were cut back, 5 bases at V and 1 base at J, with 11 bases in the middle. The CDR3 consists of 14 residues. Full variable domain (outside the CDR3, taken from reference TRBV5-8 and TRBJ2-3): EAGVTQSPTHLIKTRGQQATLRCSPISGHTSVYWYQQALGLGLQFLLWYDEGEERNRGNFPPRFSGRQFPNYSSELNVNALELEDSALYLCASSRGAGTDTQYFGPGTRLTVL.

The genes are TRBV28 and TRBJ2-3; D possibly corresponds to TRBD2 (6 bases). Trimming removed 6 bases from V and 7 bases from J, with 14 bases in between. CDR3 length: 13 residues. Germline CDR1 reads MDHEN; CDR2 reads SYDVKM. This chain's CDR3 is CASRRGRENTQYF. CDR3 bases: TGTGCCAGCAGGCGGGGCAGAGAAAATACGCAGTATTTT. Combining the CDR3 with reference TRBV28 and TRBJ2-3 gives the whole variable domain DVKVTQSSRYLVKRTGEKVFLECVQDMDHENMFWYRQDPGLGLRLIYFSYDVKMKEKGDIPEGYSVSREKKERFSLILESASTNQTSMYLCASRRGRENTQYFGPGTRLTVL.